This passage covers 16 T cell receptor beta chains from one sample sequenced in a study of OX40 agonist ivuxolimab in advanced cancers. Repertoires were generated with immunoSEQ multiplex PCR, while TCRdb's copy carries only in-frame clones and drops some. This sample has 10,000 to 15,000 clones, with about 75% found just once. The material sequenced was CD4+ or CD8+ T cells sorted from blood, taken in a trial of the OX40 agonist ivuxolimab. The origin of the receptors is an adult with an advanced solid tumor such as melanoma, head and neck, liver or kidney cancer.

The chain recombines TRBV15 with TRBJ2-3; 10 nucleotides line up with TRBD2. CDR1 is LNHNV, CDR2 YYDKDF, per germline (reference sequence). Losses at the gene ends were 5 bases for V and 10 bases for J; bases not matched to a gene: 12. CDR3 length: 15 residues. The CDR3 DNA is TGTGCCACCAGCGGAAATCTAGCGGGAGAGGAGCCGCAGTATTTT. It encodes CATSGNLAGEEPQYF.

This sequence joins TRBV14 and TRBJ1-3; no clear D. Per germline, CDR1 SGHDN and CDR2 FVKESK. The CDR3 loop spans 13 amino acids. Trimming removed 5 bases from V and 4 bases from J, with 9 bases in between. CDR3 sequence reads: CASSERWGNTIYF. The CDR3 nucleotides are TGTGCCAGCAGCGAAAGATGGGGAAACACCATATATTTT.

This clone has more than one count but fewer than ten. V and J are TRBV30 and TRBJ1-5, with 8 bases matching TRBD1. The ends lost 3 bases at V and 7 bases at J; junction bases unmatched: 8. The CDR3 consists of 14 residues. Per germline, CDR1 GTSNPN and CDR2 SVGIG (reference sequence). CDR3 sequence reads: CAWRETGASQPQHF. CDR3 bases: TGTGCCTGGAGAGAGACAGGGGCTAGCCAGCCCCAGCATTTT.

This rearrangement joins TRBV5-1 to TRBJ1-3, with 8 bases identical to TRBD1. CDR1 and CDR2 from the germline V gene are SGHRS and YFSETQ. The CDR3 runs 17 residues. The junction had 9 bases not matched to a gene; V was cut back by 4 bases and J by 0 bases. This CDR3 reads CASSGYGTGHSGNTIYF. Here the CDR3 DNA reads TGCGCCAGCAGCGGCTACGGGACAGGACACTCTGGAAACACCATATATTTT.

The chain has TRBV6-1 and TRBJ2-7; 7 nucleotides line up with TRBD2. The CDR3 loop spans 13 amino acids. V dropped 5 bases and J dropped 3; count of bases not matched to a gene: 4. Per the germline V gene, CDR1 is MNHNS and CDR2 is SASEGT. The CDR3 DNA is TGTGCCAGCAGTTCAGCGGGGAGCTACGAGCAGTACTTC. Amino acids: CASSSAGSYEQYF.

This clone has more than one count but fewer than ten. The chain joins TRBV7-3 to TRBJ1-1; D call uncertain. The germline gives CDR1 SGHTA, CDR2 FQGTGA. The CDR3 loop spans 16 amino acids. Deletions cut 0 bases from V and 1 base from J, with 12 bases between. DNA of the CDR3: TGTGCCAGCAGCTTAACGGCTGGGTGGGCGAACACTGAAGCTTTCTTT. Protein product: CASSLTAGWANTEAFF.

This chain joins TRBV2 and TRBJ1-5, with a weak D call TRBD1 (5 bases). The V end was cut by 4 bases, the J end by 3 bases, with 10 bases between. CDR1 and CDR2 from the germline V gene are SNHLY and FYNNEI. The CDR3 extends over 14 amino acids. The CDR3 nucleotides read TGTGCCAGCAGTGGATCCGGGGCCAATCAGCCCCAGCATTTT. Encoded protein: CASSGSGANQPQHF.

This clone is termed medium-sized (0.01 to 0.1%). This chain joins TRBV5-5 and TRBJ2-7, with D tentatively TRBD2 (7 bases). The CDR3 consists of 14 residues. Germline CDR1 and CDR2: SGHKS and YYEKEE (reference sequence). Trimming stripped 1 base from V and 6 bases from J, with 14 bases between. The CDR3 region has the DNA TGTGCCAGCAGCTTGCTGGGGGGGCGGGCCGAGCAGTACTTC. Residues: CASSLLGGRAEQYF.

CDR3 protein: CASTGTSPYEQYF. The CDR3 region has the DNA TGTGCCAGTACCGGGACTAGCCCCTACGAGCAGTACTTC. The J gene is TRBJ2-7, the V gene TRBV6-1; 9 bases match TRBD2. Germline values: CDR1 MNHNS, CDR2 SASEGT. The CDR3 covers 13 residues. With 9 bases clipped from V and 2 bases from J, the junction kept 5 bases outside the gene matches.

The chain carries TRBV27 and TRBJ2-1, with 12 nucleotides matching TRBD2. Trimming at V came to 6 bases and at J to 8 bases, leaving 5 bases not matched to a gene. This CDR3 is 14 amino acids long. In germline, CDR1 is MNHEY, CDR2 SMNVEV (reference sequence). The chain's CDR3 is CASRTSGSRHEQFF. CDR3 in DNA: TGTGCCAGCAGGACTAGCGGGAGTCGCCATGAGCAGTTCTTC.

This sequence joins TRBV7-6 and TRBJ2-1; possibly TRBD1 for D (5 bases). CDR3 length equals 15 residues. Germline CDR1 reads SGHVS; CDR2 reads FNYEAQ. The V end lost 2 bases, the J end lost 0 bases, and 8 bases lay between the germline ends. As DNA, the CDR3 is TGTGCCAGCAGCTTATCTGACAGCTCCTACAATGAGCAGTTCTTC. Its translation is CASSLSDSSYNEQFF.

The rearrangement joins TRBV7-8 to TRBJ1-5; D gene uncertain. The CDR3 is made up of 16 amino acids. Deletions cut 1 base from V and 10 bases from J, with 20 bases between. The V gene's germline CDR1 is SGHVS and CDR2 FQNEAQ. The CDR3 bases are TGTGCCAGCAGCTTAGAATCGGACCCGTTAGAGGGACCCCAGCATTTT. Encoded protein: CASSLESDPLEGPQHF.

The J gene is TRBJ2-6, the V gene TRBV28; possible D gene TRBD2, 6 bases. CDR1 and CDR2 from the germline V gene are MDHEN and SYDVKM. V was clipped by 5 bases and J by 0 bases, with 17 bases between them. This CDR3 spans 18 amino acids. The CDR3 bases are TGTGCCAGCAGTCTAATCAGGGCGGGACGCTCTGGGGCCAACGTCCTGACTTTC. Its protein product is CASSLIRAGRSGANVLTF.

The chain employs TRBV27 and TRBJ1-5; D not certain. CDR1 is MNHEY, CDR2 SMNVEV, per germline (reference sequence). CDR3 size: 13 residues. V was cut by 3 bases and J by 0 bases, with 3 bases left in between. CDR3 DNA: TGTGCCAGCAGTTTTTATAGCAATCAGCCCCAGCATTTT. This codes for CASSFYSNQPQHF.

This clone is a singleton in its sample. The genes are TRBV15 and TRBJ1-3; weak D call: TRBD1 (6 bases). The ends were cut back, 0 bases at V and 2 bases at J, with 8 bases in the middle. The CDR3 has 15 residues. Germline assignment: CDR1 LNHNV and CDR2 YYDKDF (reference sequence). As DNA, the CDR3 is TGTGCCACCAGCAGAGATAGGGGGGCTGGAAACACCATATATTTT. Protein sequence: CATSRDRGAGNTIYF.

The V and J genes are TRBV30 and TRBJ2-7; 8 nucleotides line up with TRBD1. V lost 3 bases to trimming and J lost 3 bases; unmatched junction nucleotides: 1. CDR1 is GTSNPN, CDR2 SVGIG, per germline (reference sequence). This CDR3 contains 12 residues. CDR3 sequence reads: CAWRQGVYEQYF. In nucleotides, the CDR3 is TGTGCCTGGAGACAGGGGGTCTACGAGCAGTACTTC.